Listed below are T cell receptor beta chains from one sample, sequenced in a study of identical twins. TCRdb recomputed calls from the 5' RACE reads with MiXCR, one row per CDR3 protein. The sample yields 690,000 or so distinct CDR3 sequences, over 8.5% seen once. These data also formed part of another study, on yellow fever vaccine responses in identical twins.

The source material was PBMCs. The receptors were gathered from a woman between 18 and 29 years old in good health. The CDR3 runs from the conserved cysteine through the conserved F or W.

v_call	cdr3_length	cdr3_aa
TRBV20-1	15	CSAPTSGGAKETQYF
TRBV20-1	13	CSAFPATNEKLFF
TRBV24-1	13	CATRSGGGTEAFF
TRBV7-3	15	CASSSGTDNTGELFF
TRBV12-3/TRBV12-4	14	CASSLRQGGEKLFF
TRBV25-1	12	CASSEQGYGYTF
TRBV19	16	CASSIYSGSSYNEQFF
TRBV6-1	14	CASRSTGDGSPLHF
TRBV2	13	CASRQDYKNIQYF
TRBV14	14	CASSHQGKAYEQYF
TRBV20-1	12	CSAGTAIWEQYF
TRBV20-1	15	CSARVATSGTDTQYF
TRBV20-1	14	CSAPDREVSYEQYF
TRBV29-1	14	CSVDGGGGTDTQYF
TRBV6-1	12	CASSVGTDGYTF
TRBV25-1	20	CASSGSRAVNGGKHQETQYF
TRBV7-3	13	CASSYGPYTEAFF
TRBV12-3/TRBV12-4	14	CASTRGIASYEQYF
TRBV28	12	CVTNRGNYGYTF
TRBV5-1	14	CASSLTGYNSPLHF
TRBV24-1	16	CATSAYSSGVQETQYF
TRBV12-3/TRBV12-4	13	CASSFGVQYEQYF
TRBV15	16	CATSRKASGNTDTQYF
TRBV7-2	15	CASRGQGRNTGELFF